A single sample is the source of the 2 T cell receptor beta chains below, sequenced in a study of Tregs in tolerant kidney transplant recipients. TCRdb's copy holds only in-frame clones and misses some; the assay was immunoSEQ multiplex PCR. The repertoire holds 85,000 to 95,000 clones, with 85% to 95% as singletons. Sequencing was carried out using CD8+ T cells from blood. The source is a human donor in good health.

This chain joins TRBV5-4 and TRBJ2-4; tentative D call: TRBD2 (5 bases). CDR1 is SGHNT, CDR2 YYREEE, per germline (reference sequence). The V gene lost 3 bases and the J gene lost 0 bases, with 7 bases spanning the gap. The CDR3 spans 14 residues. CDR3 sequence: CASSSRGAKNIQYF. CDR3 nucleotides: TGTGCCAGCAGCTCCCGGGGAGCCAAAAACATTCAGTACTTC.

Concerning this clone: One junction end disagrees with the germline gene, perhaps due to a read error. Other DNA sequences in the same sample also yield this CDR3. The J gene is TRBJ1-2, the V gene TRBV7-9; D uncertain. This CDR3 region has 11 residues. Germline CDR1 and CDR2: SEHNR and FQNEAQ (reference sequence). CDR3 in amino acids: CASSRAYGYTF. In nucleotides, the CDR3 is TGCGCCAGCAGCCGAGCTTATGGCTACACCTTC.